These T cell receptor beta chains were read from a single sample in a study of metastatic and nonmetastatic thyroid tumors. TCRdb reassembled clones from the PCR reads with MiXCR. The top ten clones hold under 10% of a sample with roughly 15,000 clones, roughly a quarter of them seen once. The sequencing sample was made of tumor tissue. The source of these receptors is a female donor with papillary thyroid cancer or a benign thyroid nodule (not recorded which). Some clones in this sample may be carry-over from other donors' samples. Each CDR3 is given with its conserved first and last residue. A D gene is named only where the DNA matches it firmly. For some rows the clone size is stated as once, few or many, or as a class when expanded; others skip it.

CDR3 | DNA | V | size | J | length | D
CASSDPTENNEQFF | TGTGCCAGCAGCGATCCTACGGAAAACAATGAGCAGTTCTTC | TRBV5-4 | - | TRBJ2-1 | 14 | -
CASSPDRMNTEAFF | TGTGCCAGCAGTCCGGACAGAATGAACACTGAAGCTTTCTTT | TRBV6-1 | medium-sized | TRBJ1-1 | 14 | -
CASRPGTENYGYTF | TGTGCCAGCAGACCGGGAACCGAGAACTATGGCTACACCTTC | TRBV7-2 | - | TRBJ1-2 | 14 | -
CASSFLPQQTNSYEQYF | TGTGCCAGCAGCTTTCTCCCCCAACAGACGAACTCCTACGAGCAGTACTTC | TRBV11-1 | many | TRBJ2-7 | 17 | -
CASSSRLAGGNTDTQNF | TGTGCCAGCAGTTCCCGACTAGCGGGAGGCAACACAGATACGCAGAATTTT | TRBV28 | - | TRBJ2-3 | 17 | TRBD2
CASSYQGGVNEKLFF | TGTGCCAGCAGCTACCAGGGGGGCGTTAATGAAAAACTGTTTTTT | TRBV5-8 | many | TRBJ1-4 | 15 | TRBD1
CASTNSGQNVKEQFF | TGTGCCAGCACGAACTCCGGGCAAAACGTTAAGGAGCAGTTCTTC | TRBV11-2 | - | TRBJ2-1 | 15 | -
CASTGQFNQPQHF | TGTGCCAGTACCGGACAGTTCAATCAGCCCCAGCATTTT | TRBV19 | few | TRBJ1-5 | 13 | -
CASSGRTGATDTQYF | TGTGCCAGCAGTGGGAGGACAGGTGCCACAGATACGCAGTATTTT | TRBV12-3/TRBV12-4 | - | TRBJ2-3 | 15 | -
CASSLARGPSYGYTF | TGTGCCAGCAGCTTAGCGCGGGGGCCCAGCTATGGCTACACCTTC | TRBV7-9 | many | TRBJ1-2 | 15 | -
CASSLQRGGGEKLFF | TGCGCCAGCAGCTTGCAAAGGGGGGGAGGTGAAAAACTGTTTTTT | TRBV5-1 | - | TRBJ1-4 | 15 | -
CSAKTAGKNTEAFF | TGCAGTGCTAAGACCGCCGGGAAGAACACTGAAGCTTTCTTT | TRBV20-1 | medium-sized | TRBJ1-1 | 14 | -
CASSQAGRSYNSPLHF | TGTGCCAGCAGCCAAGCCGGGAGGTCCTATAATTCACCCCTCCACTTT | TRBV3-1 | - | TRBJ1-6 | 16 | -
CASSPGQDETYEQYF | TGTGCCAGCAGCCCAGGACAGGATGAGACCTACGAGCAGTACTTC | TRBV11-3 | - | TRBJ2-7 | 15 | TRBD1
CASTGQGLSQPQHF | TGTGCCAGCACCGGACAGGGTTTATCTCAGCCCCAGCATTTT | TRBV12-3/TRBV12-4 | medium-sized | TRBJ1-5 | 14 | TRBD1
CASSLRSGGSYNEQFF | TGCGCCAGCAGCTTGCGTAGCGGGGGTTCCTACAATGAGCAGTTCTTC | TRBV5-1 | many | TRBJ2-1 | 16 | TRBD2
CAWSAPLGRHTGELFF | TGTGCCTGGAGTGCGCCCCTTGGACGGCACACCGGGGAGCTGTTTTTT | TRBV30 | - | TRBJ2-2 | 16 | -
CASSEVTGGGYGYTF | TGTGCCAGCAGTGAAGTGACGGGGGGGGGCTATGGCTACACCTTC | TRBV6-1 | few | TRBJ1-2 | 15 | -
CASSLTRLVGGREVNEQFF | TGTGCCAGCAGCTTAACTAGGTTGGTTGGGGGGAGGGAGGTCAATGAGCAGTTCTTC | TRBV7-3 | medium-sized | TRBJ2-1 | 19 | TRBD2
CSARQGLATDTQYF | TGCAGTGCTAGACAGGGACTAGCGACAGATACGCAGTATTTT | TRBV20-1 | - | TRBJ2-3 | 14 | TRBD2
CASRLAGDTGELFF | TGTGCCAGCAGACTAGCGGGAGACACCGGGGAGCTGTTTTTT | TRBV12-3/TRBV12-4 | medium-sized | TRBJ2-2 | 14 | TRBD2
CASSLELRQGREQYF | TGTGCCAGCAGCTTAGAACTCCGTCAGGGGAGGGAGCAGTACTTC | TRBV7-2 | - | TRBJ2-7 | 15 | -
CSAAPLRAGRGITDTQYF | TGCAGTGCAGCTCCCCTCCGGGCAGGGAGGGGGATCACAGATACGCAGTATTTT | TRBV20-1 | many | TRBJ2-3 | 18 | -
CASSLKAGHGELFF | TGTGCCAGCAGCTTAAAAGCAGGACACGGGGAGCTGTTTTTT | TRBV7-3 | - | TRBJ2-2 | 14 | -
CASSSDRATSYEQYF | TGTGCCAGCAGCTCGGACAGGGCTACTTCCTACGAGCAGTACTTC | TRBV5-4 | many | TRBJ2-7 | 15 | TRBD1
CASSPRGRFEQYF | TGTGCCAGCAGCCCCAGGGGGCGCTTCGAGCAGTACTTC | TRBV11-1 | medium-sized | TRBJ2-7 | 13 | TRBD1